The rows below give T cell receptor beta chains drawn from one sample of a study of post-analysis software for immune sequencing data. TCRdb ran MiXCR on the PCR reads and lists one entry per CDR3 protein. Here the sample spans 650,000 to 850,000 distinct CDR3 sequences, 46% being singletons. The sequencing input was blood. These receptors all stem from a girl under 18 with multiple sclerosis. The CDR3 runs from the conserved cysteine through the conserved F or W. The D gene is left open where the match is weak. The listing skips clone size in some rows; elsewhere it reads once, few, many or a size class.

d_call clone_size j_call v_call cdr3_aa cdr3_nt
NA NA TRBJ1-1 TRBV6-2/TRBV6-3 CASGRPNTEAFF TGTGCCAGCGGACGTCCGAACACTGAAGCTTTCTTT
TRBD2 NA TRBJ2-5 TRBV7-9 CASSSVPGGLAEETQYF TGTGCCAGCAGCTCTGTCCCCGGGGGACTAGCCGAGGAGACCCAGTACTTC
NA few TRBJ2-7 TRBV27 CASSLSGPGYEYF TGTGCCAGCAGTTTATCCGGGCCGGGGTACGAGTACTTC
TRBD2 few TRBJ2-5 TRBV9 CASNSGLAGAETQYF TGTGCCAGTAACTCGGGACTAGCGGGAGCAGAGACCCAGTACTTC
TRBD1 few TRBJ1-1 TRBV4-3 CASSQNTGGGTEAFF TGCGCCAGCAGCCAAAACACAGGGGGGGGGACTGAAGCTTTCTTT
NA few TRBJ2-7 TRBV6-5 CASRARAGHPFPYEQYF TGTGCCAGCAGGGCCCGGGCGGGACACCCCTTTCCCTACGAGCAGTACTTC
NA few TRBJ2-1 TRBV7-8 CASSLAVGGREQFF TGTGCCAGCAGCTTAGCCGTAGGAGGACGGGAGCAGTTCTTC
NA NA TRBJ1-1 TRBV9 CASSVSGANTEAFF TGTGCCAGCAGCGTGTCAGGGGCGAACACTGAAGCTTTCTTT
TRBD1 NA TRBJ2-7 TRBV5-1 CASSIRPGQDSIYEQYF TGCGCCAGCAGCATAAGACCGGGACAGGATAGTATCTACGAGCAGTACTTC
NA NA TRBJ2-7 TRBV20-1 CSAHQGPSYEQYF TGCAGTGCCCACCAGGGTCCCTCCTACGAGCAGTACTTC
NA many TRBJ2-5 TRBV5-1 CASSTGPTEETQYF TGCGCCAGCAGCACCGGACCTACCGAAGAGACCCAGTACTTC
TRBD2 once TRBJ2-3 TRBV6-4 CASSDGGRTTDTQYF TGTGCCAGCAGTGACGGCGGGAGAACCACAGATACGCAGTATTTT
NA NA TRBJ2-7 TRBV7-2 CASSSRPRTEQYF TGTGCCAGCAGCTCGCGTCCCCGCACCGAGCAGTACTTC
TRBD1 once TRBJ2-7 TRBV20-1 CSATGKDEQYF TGCAGTGCGACAGGGAAGGACGAGCAGTACTTC
TRBD2 few TRBJ2-1 TRBV5-1 CASSSPRLAGSNEQFF TGCGCCAGCAGCTCTCCAAGACTAGCGGGGAGTAACGAGCAGTTCTTC
TRBD2 NA TRBJ2-7 TRBV4-3 CASSRKLAGGYEQYF TGCGCCAGCAGCCGGAAACTAGCGGGAGGCTACGAGCAGTACTTC
NA NA TRBJ2-7 TRBV3-1 CASSLSWTASYEQYF TGTGCCAGCAGCCTTTCATGGACGGCCTCCTACGAGCAGTACTTC
NA NA TRBJ2-1 TRBV7-2 CASSSFGTYNEQFF TGTGCCAGCAGCTCGTTCGGGACTTACAATGAGCAGTTCTTC
NA few TRBJ2-3 TRBV7-9 CASSKRAQSTDTQYF TGTGCCAGCAGCAAACGGGCCCAAAGCACAGATACGCAGTATTTT
TRBD2 NA TRBJ2-3 TRBV6-5 CASSPGLAAHRTQYF TGTGCCAGCAGTCCCGGACTAGCGGCCCACCGAACGCAGTATTTT
NA few TRBJ2-3 TRBV6-4 CASSDSPSPTDTQYF TGTGCCAGCAGCGACTCGCCCAGCCCCACAGATACGCAGTATTTT
TRBD1 NA TRBJ2-7 TRBV19 CASTEDRGGHYEQYF TGTGCCAGTACCGAAGACAGGGGTGGACACTACGAGCAGTACTTC
NA NA TRBJ2-3 TRBV6-5 CASSYRLAVNRPDTQYF TGTGCCAGCAGTTACCGGCTAGCAGTAAACCGTCCAGATACGCAGTATTTT
TRBD2 few TRBJ2-3 TRBV29-1 CSVEDQASGIGDTQYF TGCAGCGTTGAAGATCAGGCTAGCGGGATCGGGGATACGCAGTATTTT
TRBD1 NA TRBJ2-7 TRBV10-3 CAISRTGTGGNEQYF TGTGCCATCAGCCGGACCGGGACAGGGGGCAACGAGCAGTACTTC
TRBD2 once TRBJ2-3 TRBV12-3/TRBV12-4 CASTTSGASTDAQYF TGTGCCAGCACTACTAGCGGAGCCAGCACAGATGCGCAGTATTTT
TRBD2 NA TRBJ2-7 TRBV30 CAWIAPGLHPEQYF TGTGCCTGGATTGCGCCGGGACTACACCCTGAGCAGTACTTC
NA many TRBJ2-3 TRBV20-1 CSARVGFRTDTQYF TGCAGTGCTAGAGTCGGGTTCCGCACAGATACGCAGTATTTT
NA NA TRBJ2-7 TRBV5-6 CASTWGSKAPYEQYF TGTGCCAGCACCTGGGGTTCAAAGGCCCCCTACGAGCAGTACTTC
TRBD1 NA TRBJ2-5 TRBV7-9 CASSSGQGPRGETQYF TGTGCCAGCAGCTCAGGACAGGGCCCAAGGGGAGAGACCCAGTACTTC
TRBD2 NA TRBJ2-5 TRBV6-6 CASGNGRAQETQYF TGTGCCAGCGGGAACGGGAGGGCCCAAGAGACCCAGTACTTC
TRBD2 NA TRBJ2-7 TRBV10-2 CASRLSGLAGEQYF TGCGCCAGCCGCCTATCGGGACTAGCGGGCGAGCAGTACTTC
TRBD1 NA TRBJ1-2 TRBV4-3 CASSQDGTVLYGYTF TGCGCCAGCAGCCAAGATGGGACAGTTCTCTATGGCTACACCTTC
TRBD2 NA TRBJ2-7 TRBV6-6 CASSYGLAGRWGYEQYF TGTGCCAGCAGTTATGGGCTAGCGGGAAGGTGGGGTTACGAGCAGTACTTC
TRBD2 few TRBJ2-7 TRBV12-3/TRBV12-4 CASSLVAGESYEQYF TGTGCCAGCAGTTTGGTAGCGGGAGAATCCTACGAGCAGTACTTC
NA many TRBJ2-1 TRBV10-3 CAISGSNEQFF TGTGCCATCAGTGGGAGCAATGAGCAGTTCTTC
NA NA TRBJ2-6 TRBV4-1 CASSQGSGPEANVLTF TGCGCCAGCAGCCAAGGCTCTGGGCCTGAGGCCAACGTCCTGACTTTC
TRBD2 NA TRBJ2-3 TRBV11-2 CASSLAGTSSGNTDTQYF TGTGCCAGCAGCTTAGCAGGGACTAGTAGCGGGAACACAGATACGCAGTATTTT
NA NA TRBJ2-1 TRBV7-9 CASSGRLGSSYNEQFF TGTGCCAGCAGCGGAAGACTCGGCAGCTCCTACAATGAGCAGTTCTTC
NA few TRBJ2-7 TRBV7-2 CASSLRKSYEQYF TGTGCCAGCAGCTTACGTAAATCCTACGAGCAGTACTTC
NA NA TRBJ2-4 TRBV4-3 CASSQERAGTDLAKNIQYF TGCGCCAGCAGCCAAGAAAGGGCAGGAACCGACCTAGCCAAAAACATTCAGTACTTC
NA NA TRBJ2-7 TRBV27 CASRRDFYNEQYF TGTGCCAGCAGGAGGGACTTTTACAATGAGCAGTACTTC
TRBD1 many TRBJ2-4 TRBV20-1 CSAPTQTGRKNIQYF TGCAGTGCCCCGACCCAGACAGGGCGCAAAAACATTCAGTACTTC
TRBD2 NA TRBJ2-5 TRBV7-9 CASSPTLGGGFEETQYF TGTGCCAGCAGCCCGACGCTGGGCGGGGGGTTCGAAGAGACCCAGTACTTC
NA NA TRBJ2-7 TRBV20-1 CSARASWGNEQYF TGCAGTGCTAGGGCCTCCTGGGGGAACGAGCAGTACTTC
NA NA TRBJ2-7 TRBV20-1 CSARSPTVSYEQYF TGCAGTGCTAGGTCCCCGACAGTCTCCTACGAGCAGTACTTC
NA NA TRBJ2-6 TRBV2 CASNGFSGANVLTF TGTGCCAGCAACGGGTTCTCTGGGGCCAACGTCCTGACTTTC
TRBD1 NA TRBJ2-1 TRBV14 CASSLGTGVAGVRYNEQFF TGTGCCAGCAGTCTCGGGACAGGGGTCGCGGGAGTAAGGTACAATGAGCAGTTCTTC
NA NA TRBJ1-1 TRBV28 CASSWQEELVNTEAFF TGTGCCAGCAGTTGGCAGGAAGAATTAGTGAACACTGAAGCTTTCTTT
NA NA TRBJ1-5 TRBV24-1 CATGRDSNQPQHF TGTGCCACCGGAAGAGATAGCAATCAGCCCCAGCATTTT
NA few TRBJ2-7 TRBV5-1 CASSLDGGAENEQYF TGCGCCAGCAGCTTGGATGGGGGCGCAGAGAACGAGCAGTACTTC
TRBD2 NA TRBJ2-7 TRBV20-1 CSARGTSGRPHYEQYF TGCAGTGCTAGAGGTACTAGCGGGAGGCCTCACTACGAGCAGTACTTC
NA few TRBJ2-5 TRBV7-2 CASSLAVGGMETQYF TGTGCCAGCAGCTTAGCGGTGGGGGGCATGGAGACCCAGTACTTC
TRBD2 NA TRBJ2-1 TRBV29-1 CSVEPPSGSYEQFF TGCAGCGTTGAACCTCCTAGCGGGAGTTATGAGCAGTTCTTC
NA NA TRBJ2-4 TRBV11-2 CASNQGGAKNIQYF TGTGCCAGCAATCAGGGGGGCGCCAAAAACATTCAGTACTTC
NA NA TRBJ1-1 TRBV7-9 CASSLGPKGGDTEAFF TGTGCCAGCAGCTTAGGCCCAAAGGGTGGAGACACTGAAGCTTTCTTT
NA few TRBJ2-1 TRBV20-1 CSAESRGAYNEQFF TGCAGTGCTGAGAGTAGAGGGGCTTACAATGAGCAGTTCTTC
NA NA TRBJ2-7 TRBV7-9 CASSPAPYRTNSYEQYF TGTGCCAGCAGCCCCGCGCCATACAGGACGAACTCCTACGAGCAGTACTTC
NA NA TRBJ2-5 TRBV11-2 CASSLVGTPTETQYF TGTGCCAGCAGCTTAGTGGGGACTCCGACAGAGACCCAGTACTTC
TRBD2 few TRBJ2-1 TRBV7-9 CASSPAGVSYNEQFF TGTGCCAGCAGCCCGGCGGGGGTCTCCTACAATGAGCAGTTCTTC